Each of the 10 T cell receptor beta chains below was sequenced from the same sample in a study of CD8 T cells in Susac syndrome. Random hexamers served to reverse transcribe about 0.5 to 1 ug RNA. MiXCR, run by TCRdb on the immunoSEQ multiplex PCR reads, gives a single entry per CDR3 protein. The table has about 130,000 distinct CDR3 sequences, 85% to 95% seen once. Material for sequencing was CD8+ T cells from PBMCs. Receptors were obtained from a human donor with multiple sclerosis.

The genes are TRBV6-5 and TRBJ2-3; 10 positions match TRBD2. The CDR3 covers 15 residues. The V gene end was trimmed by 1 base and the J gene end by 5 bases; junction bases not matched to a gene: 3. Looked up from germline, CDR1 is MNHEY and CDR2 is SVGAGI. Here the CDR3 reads CASSYLGLARDTQYF. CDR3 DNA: TGTGCCAGCAGTTACTTGGGACTAGCGAGAGATACGCAGTATTTT.

CDR3 residues: CASSLMRLNTEAFF. CDR3 nucleotide sequence: TGTGCCAGCAGTTTAATGAGGTTGAACACTGAAGCTTTCTTT. The gene calls are TRBV27 and TRBJ1-1, with unresolved D. The germline CDR1 and CDR2 sequences are MNHEY and SMNVEV (reference sequence). The CDR3 is made up of 14 amino acids. V was shortened by 2 bases and J by 0 bases, with 7 bases between the two germline ends.

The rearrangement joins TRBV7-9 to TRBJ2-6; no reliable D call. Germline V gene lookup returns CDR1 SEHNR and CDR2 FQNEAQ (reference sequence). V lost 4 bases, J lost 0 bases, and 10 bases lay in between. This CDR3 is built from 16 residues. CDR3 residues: CASSSDMLSGANVLTF. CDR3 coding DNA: TGTGCCAGCAGCTCCGACATGCTCTCTGGGGCCAACGTCCTGACTTTC. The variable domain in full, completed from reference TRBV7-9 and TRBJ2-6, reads DTGVSQNPRHKITKRGQNVTFRCDPISEHNRLYWYRQTLGQGPEFLTYFQNEAQLEKSRLLSDRFSAERPKGSFSTLEIQRTEQGDSAMYLCASSSDMLSGANVLTFGAGSRLTVL.

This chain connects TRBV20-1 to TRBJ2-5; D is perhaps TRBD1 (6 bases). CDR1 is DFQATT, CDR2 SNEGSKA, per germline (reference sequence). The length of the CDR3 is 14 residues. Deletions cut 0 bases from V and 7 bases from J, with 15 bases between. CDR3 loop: CSARDSRGLRTQYF. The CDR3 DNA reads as TGCAGTGCTAGAGATAGCAGGGGCCTCCGGACCCAGTACTTC.

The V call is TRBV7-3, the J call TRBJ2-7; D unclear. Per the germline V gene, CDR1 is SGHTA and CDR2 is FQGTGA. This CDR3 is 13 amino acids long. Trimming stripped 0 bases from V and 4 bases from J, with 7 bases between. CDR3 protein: CASSLTNGYEQYF. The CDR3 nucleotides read TGTGCCAGCAGCTTAACCAATGGGTACGAGCAGTACTTC.

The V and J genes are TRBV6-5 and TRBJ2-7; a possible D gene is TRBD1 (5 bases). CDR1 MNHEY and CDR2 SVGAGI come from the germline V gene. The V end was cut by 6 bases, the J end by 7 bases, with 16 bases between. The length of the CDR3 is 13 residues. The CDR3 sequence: CASRRPEAGEQYF. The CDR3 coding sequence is TGTGCCAGCAGGCGCCCGGAAGCAGGGGAGCAGTACTTC.

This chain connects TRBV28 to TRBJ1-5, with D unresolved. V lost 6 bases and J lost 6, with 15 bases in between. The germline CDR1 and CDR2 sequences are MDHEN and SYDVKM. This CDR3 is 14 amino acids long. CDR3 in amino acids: CASSPGATGQPQHF. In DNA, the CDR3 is TGTGCCAGCAGCCCCGGAGCGACGGGTCAGCCCCAGCATTTT.

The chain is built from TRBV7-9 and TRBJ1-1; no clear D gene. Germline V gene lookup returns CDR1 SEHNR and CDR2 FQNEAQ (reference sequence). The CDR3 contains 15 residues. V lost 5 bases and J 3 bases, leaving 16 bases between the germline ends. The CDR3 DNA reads TGTGCCAGCAGCCCGGTTCGGTCACCGGACACTGAAGCTTTCTTT. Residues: CASSPVRSPDTEAFF. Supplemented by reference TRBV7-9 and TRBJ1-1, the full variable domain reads DTGVSQNPRHKITKRGQNVTFRCDPISEHNRLYWYRQTLGQGPEFLTYFQNEAQLEKSRLLSDRFSAERPKGSFSTLEIQRTEQGDSAMYLCASSPVRSPDTEAFFGQGTRLTVV.

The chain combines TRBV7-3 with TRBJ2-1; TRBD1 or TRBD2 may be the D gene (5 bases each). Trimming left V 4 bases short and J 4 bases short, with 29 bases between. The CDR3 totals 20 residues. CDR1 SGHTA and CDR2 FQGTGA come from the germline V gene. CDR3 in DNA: TGTGCCAGCAGCTCGCCGACGAAAGAAGGGCCTTTTGGGGGATACAATGAGCAGTTCTTC. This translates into CASSSPTKEGPFGGYNEQFF.

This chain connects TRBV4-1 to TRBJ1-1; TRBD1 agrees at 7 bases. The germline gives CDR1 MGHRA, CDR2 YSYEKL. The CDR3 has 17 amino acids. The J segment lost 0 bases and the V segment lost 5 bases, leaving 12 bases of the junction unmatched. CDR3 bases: TGCGCCAGCAGCTTAAGTTGGGTTACAGGGGTGAACACTGAAGCTTTCTTT. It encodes CASSLSWVTGVNTEAFF.